This T cell receptor beta chain was profiled in a study of T cells in localized non-small cell lung cancer (dated by TCRdb to about 2020). For the wider study: The study examined T cell repertoires in 200 to 300 patients with early-stage NSCLC and compared tumors with uninvolved tumor-adjacent lungs. A mean age of approximately 70 years was recorded for the NSCLC patients, of whom 129 were male and 100 to 110 were female. The cohort was made up of approximately 250 treatment-naive NSCLC patients whose localized lung tumors had been resected. On the study overall, not on this receptor specifically: Because multi-region tumor sequencing was not done, intratumor heterogeneity could not be ruled out. Because the study design was exploratory, TCR variables were selected using unadjusted p-values without false-discovery rate correction. Longer overall survival was associated with higher blood T cell density, whereas shorter survival was associated with higher adjacent-lung clonality. Uninvolved tumor-adjacent lung showed the highest T cell clonality, higher than tumor, which suggests more focused antigenic responses in the uninvolved tumor-adjacent lung. A median of roughly 60 of the top 100 tumor clones were detected in paired uninvolved adjacent lung, and about 29 of these tumor clones were also found among the top 100 clones of the paired uninvolved adjacent lung.

TCR beta CDR3 regions were sequenced from DNA using the immunoSEQ Assay. On the study's bioinformatics: T cell density was computed as TCR beta template counts normalized to usable DNA estimated by amplifying housekeeping genes. Richness was estimated using the preseqR package, with extrapolation to 400,000 templates for PBMC samples and to 120,000 templates for tissue samples. Clonality was defined by subtracting Pielou's evenness from one. Tissue-enriched TCRs were identified through differential abundance testing performed on productive amino-acid clonotypes, with a minimum total count of 5 and an alpha of 0.1. The Jaccard Index and the Morisita Overlap Index were used to measure how much the repertoires overlapped between compartments. GLIPH grouped TCR beta CDR3s together with public tetramer-defined viral CDR3s, and a viral motif had to include at least three viral sequences and show V-gene enrichment. The table was pulled from immuneACCESS by TCRdb, which kept in-frame rearrangements only. Such tables lose some clones; where checked, under half of the loss comes from unresolved V genes, and the rest has no known cause. The V and J calls and the clone size are those of that table, but D and trimming were determined from the DNA. The sample records tens of thousands of clones, 81% of which are singletons. Of the sample, 6.5% to 8% falls within the top ten clones.

At diagnosis, peripheral blood, uninvolved tumor-adjacent lung and tumor were collected and were preserved as a mix of fresh-frozen and FFPE material. For TCR repertoire profiling, blood samples were analyzed in the form of peripheral blood mononuclear cells. From a lookup of the germline V gene, CDR1 and CDR2 are MNHEY and SVGAGI. There are 14 amino acids in the CDR3, from cysteine to phenylalanine inclusive. Only CDR3 DNA remains: 42 bases, in frame from the first base. A distance of 10 bases separates the germline ends of V and J, which lose 5 bases and 0 bases respectively. This clone was detected a few times. There is no known antigen for this receptor. Base-call qualities are not available, and no considerably larger clone is one nucleotide away. Additional DNA sequences in this sample encode the identical CDR3.

This material consisted of peripheral blood mononuclear cells, taken before any cancer treatment. The receptor was isolated from a male donor at least 60 years old with stage II lung adenocarcinoma. Here the chain combines TRBV6-5 and TRBJ1-2, and possibly TRBD1, on 6 matching bases. This receptor has the CDR3 CASSLQGSNYGYTF. The sequenced DNA: TGTGCCAGCAGTCTACAGGGATCTAACTATGGCTACACCTTC.